This TCR beta chain was sequenced in a study of T cells in Graves' hyperthyroidism and ophthalmopathy. This CDR3 has 14 residues. Germline V gene lookup returns CDR1 GTSNPN and CDR2 SVGIG (reference sequence). V was pared by 2 bases and J by 3 bases, with 11 bases between. This clonotype came up a few times. Researchers took RNA transcripts and amplified the TCR beta CDR3 regions from them. With the HTBI primer set, the TCR CDR3 went through a first round of RT-PCR. TCRdb called the multiplex PCR reads again in MiXCR, with one record for every CDR3 protein. Here the sample spans around 100,000 distinct CDR3 sequences, roughly 44% being singletons.

This clonotype originated in a man between 40 and 49 years old with Graves' hyperthyroidism. V is TRBV30 and J is TRBJ1-5; D gene unclear. Material: blood. The CDR3 here is CAWSPGRLNQPQHF. The CDR3 DNA reads as TGTGCCTGGAGTCCTGGACGCCTCAATCAGCCCCAGCATTTT.